Below, 15 T cell receptor beta chains from the same sample are listed, as sequenced in a study of T cells in Graves' hyperthyroidism and ophthalmopathy (dated by TCRdb to 2018 to 2020). Library preparation was by multiplex PCR. Instrument on record: Illumina HiSeq 2000. The TCR beta CDR3 regions were amplified from RNA transcripts. The first round of RT-PCR for the TCR CDR3 was performed with the HTBI primer set and the Qiagen OneStep RT-PCR kit. TCRdb handled the public reads itself, with Q25 trimming in fastp and clone calling in MiXCR, and kept productive beta chains. Entries that share a CDR3 protein sequence are merged under the most common genes and DNA. The sample profile shows some 350,000 distinct CDR3 sequences; approximately 14% of them were found once. The ten largest clones represent about 27% of the sample. The sample consisted of blood. These receptors were taken from a woman in her late teens or twenties with Graves' hyperthyroidism that later progressed to Graves' ophthalmopathy.

This clonotype showed up many times. The chain combines TRBV5-1 with TRBJ2-1; 9 bases match TRBD2. Germline V lookup: CDR1 SGHRS, CDR2 YFSETQ. The trim removed 0 bases at V and 5 bases at J, leaving 12 bases unmatched. The CDR3 is made up of 18 amino acids. The CDR3 nucleotides are TGCGCCAGCAGCTTGGAGTATCGCGGGAGGGTCCTGCACAATGAGCAGTTCTTC. Its translation: CASSLEYRGRVLHNEQFF.

This clonotype was observed many times. This chain joins TRBV12-3 or TRBV12-4 and TRBJ1-1; 7 bases map to TRBD1. Trimming removed 9 bases from V and 7 bases from J; junction bases left unmatched: 5. This CDR3 is 11 amino acids long. CDR3 protein: CASYRGGEAFF. The CDR3 coding sequence is TGTGCCAGTTACAGGGGAGGTGAAGCTTTCTTT.

This clonotype has at least ten counts. The chain uses TRBV28 and TRBJ2-7; D gene ambiguous. The CDR3 contains 14 residues. Trimming shortened V by 1 base and J by 0 bases, and 7 bases separated the two germline ends. Germline CDR1 is MDHEN and CDR2 is SYDVKM. CDR3 amino acids: CASSLSPPSYEQYF. The CDR3 DNA reads TGTGCCAGCAGTTTATCTCCTCCCTCCTACGAGCAGTACTTC.

The chain uses TRBV5-1 and TRBJ1-2, with 7 positions matching TRBD1. Per germline, CDR1 SGHRS and CDR2 YFSETQ. Trimming took 6 bases from V and 3 from J; bases not matched to a gene: 5. This CDR3 spans 13 amino acids. CDR3 residues: CASTQGDDYGYTF. DNA of the CDR3: TGCGCCAGCACCCAGGGGGACGACTATGGCTACACCTTC.

The CDR3 loop reads CASSVDPGREYYGYTF. CDR3 nucleotides: TGTGCCAGCAGCGTAGATCCCGGCAGGGAGTACTATGGCTACACCTTC. This chain connects TRBV9 to TRBJ1-2, with a tentative D call TRBD1 (5 bases). Germline V gives CDR1 SGDLS, CDR2 YYNGEE. CDR3 length equals 16 residues. The V end lost 0 bases, the J end lost 3 bases, and 15 bases lay between the germline ends.

The table lists this clonotype with many counts. J is TRBJ2-7 and V is TRBV20-1; D is uncertain. This CDR3 has 14 residues. Germline loops: CDR1 DFQATT, CDR2 SNEGSKA (reference sequence). Between the trimmed V and J ends, which lost 3 bases and 5 bases, there was a span of 17 bases. CDR3 DNA sequence: TGCAGTGCTAGGCCCTCGAAAGGCGACAACGAGCAGTACTTC. Amino acids: CSARPSKGDNEQYF.

This clonotype was counted a few times. This chain links TRBV4-3 with TRBJ2-7, with TRBD2 as a possible D gene (5 bases). Trimming cost V 1 base and J 4 bases, with 14 bases left between them. This CDR3 comprises 15 residues. The V gene's germline CDR1 is LGHNA and CDR2 YSLEER. The CDR3 bases are TGCGCCAGCAGCCAAGTAGGTGGGAGCTTGTACGAGCAGTACTTC. Translated, it gives CASSQVGGSLYEQYF.

This clonotype came up a few times. This chain uses TRBV5-5 with TRBJ1-1; D gene unclear. The V gene's germline CDR1 is SGHKS and CDR2 YYEKEE (reference sequence). With 4 bases removed from V and 0 bases from J, the gap between germline ends came to 13 bases. This CDR3 spans 15 amino acids. CDR3: CASSTSTNMNTEAFF. The DNA of the CDR3 is TGTGCCAGCAGCACCTCAACGAATATGAACACTGAAGCTTTCTTT.

Notes on this clonotype: A read error may explain this, as a much larger clone is one base away. The chain recombines TRBV18 with TRBJ2-5; TRBD1 aligns across 9 bases. There are 15 residues in the CDR3. The germline CDR1 and CDR2 sequences are KGHSH and LQKENI. The chain's CDR3 is CAGSRGTGIQETQYF. CDR3 nucleotide sequence: TGTGCCGGCTCACGAGGGACAGGGATACAAGAGACCCAGTACTTC.

On this clonotype itself: This sequence may be a read error, since a much larger clone differs from it by one base. The CDR3 here is CASSEARGGLFF. The CDR3 region has the DNA TGTGCCAGCAGTGAAGCGCGAGGGGGGCTGTTTTTT. V gene TRBV2 combines with J gene TRBJ2-2, with D possibly being TRBD1 (6 bases). Per the germline V gene, CDR1 is SNHLY and CDR2 is FYNNEI. The CDR3 runs 12 residues.

This clonotype has a count of ten or more. The chain has TRBV27 and TRBJ2-7; 9 positions match TRBD1. The CDR3 totals 15 residues. The V gene end was trimmed by 2 bases and the J gene end by 2 bases; junction bases not matched to a gene: 4. CDR1 MNHEY and CDR2 SMNVEV come from the germline V gene (reference sequence). CDR3 amino acids: CASSLKGQGPYEQYF. The CDR3 DNA sequence: TGTGCCAGCAGTTTAAAGGGACAGGGTCCCTACGAGCAGTACTTC.

This clonotype has just a few counts. This chain joins TRBV7-2 and TRBJ2-6, with TRBD2 as a possible D gene (5 bases). Looked up from germline, CDR1 is SGHTA and CDR2 is FQGNSA. Trimming took off 3 bases at V and 4 bases at J, with 13 bases between the two ends. This CDR3 has 16 residues. CDR3 DNA: TGTGCCAGCAGCTTCGAGGGATCGACGGGGGCCAACGTCCTGACTTTC. Translated: CASSFEGSTGANVLTF.

This clonotype came up a few times. DNA for the CDR3: TGTGCCAGCTCACCAAATACAGGGGGCTCCTACGAGCAGTACTTC. It yields the protein CASSPNTGGSYEQYF. The rearrangement uses TRBV18 and TRBJ2-7; 8 positions agree with TRBD1. The V segment lost 2 bases and the J segment 0 bases; nucleotides outside the gene matches: 3. Germline lookup yields CDR1 KGHSH and CDR2 LQKENI. CDR3 size: 15 residues. The full variable domain, in which reference TRBV18 and TRBJ2-7 provide the parts outside the CDR3, is NAGVMQNPRHLVRRRGQEARLRCSPMKGHSHVYWYRQLPEEGLKFMVYLQKENIIDESGMPKERFSAEFPKEGPSILRIQQVVRGDSAAYFCASSPNTGGSYEQYFGPGTRLTVT.

Points on this clonotype: Compared with germline, one end of the junction differs, possibly owing to a read error. The chain links TRBV20-1 to TRBJ2-2, with TRBD1 as a possible D gene (6 bases). The CDR3 spans 13 residues. The germline gives CDR1 DFQATT, CDR2 SNEGSKA (reference sequence). The CDR3 DNA reads TGCAGTGCTAGCAACAGGGTCACCGGGGAGCTGGTTTTT. Translation gives CSASNRVTGELVF.

This clonotype was seen repeatedly, ten times or more. The chain couples TRBV28 to TRBJ2-7; a weak D match, TRBD1 (6 bases). This CDR3 has 12 residues. The germline V gene has CDR1 MDHEN and CDR2 SYDVKM. The ends were cut back, 2 bases at V and 7 bases at J, with 9 bases in the middle. The CDR3 DNA is TGTGCCAGCAGTTTAGTCAGGGGAGAGCAGTACTTC. This codes for CASSLVRGEQYF.